Described below is a single T cell receptor beta chain sequence and its context. This sample is drawn from a study of T cell changes during pregnancy in multiple sclerosis. Germline V gives CDR1 MNHEY, CDR2 SVGAGI. Deletions cut 4 bases from V and 5 bases from J, with 15 bases between. The CDR3 runs to 14 residues. Assay: immunoSEQ multiplex PCR; the TCRdb copy retains only in-frame clones and omits some. The sample has around 50,000 clones, around 90% seen once. The starting material was peripheral blood, obtained in the first trimester of pregnancy. The clonotype was recovered from a female donor with multiple sclerosis, enrolled in a pregnancy study. V usage is TRBV6-5 and J usage is TRBJ2-7, with a possible D match to TRBD1 (6 bases). CDR3 coding DNA: TGTGCCAGCAGTTCGATCGGGACAACCGACGAGCAGTACTTC. This encodes CASSSIGTTDEQYF.